Shown below are 11 T cell receptor beta chains from a single sample sequenced in a study of metastatic and nonmetastatic thyroid tumors. Via MiXCR, TCRdb re-called the PCR reads. The sample carries around 24,000 clones, roughly 21% recorded once. Thyroid surgery was performed in patients who had received no treatment beforehand. The sequenced sample was blood. These receptors all come from a male donor with papillary thyroid cancer or a benign thyroid nodule (not recorded which). Some clones in this sample may be carry-over from other donors' samples.

This clone occurred many times. This rearrangement joins TRBV19 to TRBJ1-2; 8 nucleotides align to TRBD1. Germline loops: CDR1 LNHDA, CDR2 SQIVND (reference sequence). There are 15 residues in the CDR3. Trimming cost V 6 bases and J 6 bases; bases outside gene matches: 12. CDR3 residues: CASRASGTGGDGYTF. For the CDR3, the DNA is TGTGCCAGTAGAGCCTCCGGGACAGGTGGCGATGGCTACACCTTC.

The rearrangement joins TRBV20-1 to TRBJ2-7, with 9 nucleotides matching TRBD2. The germline CDR1 and CDR2 sequences are DFQATT and SNEGSKA (reference sequence). V shed 5 bases, J shed 3 bases, and the junction held 14 bases outside the gene matches. The CDR3 length is 16 residues. The CDR3 nucleotides read TGCAGTGCTTACGACCTAAGCGGGAGGCTCTACTACGAGCAGTACTTC. It encodes CSAYDLSGRLYYEQYF.

This clone was seen at least ten times. The chain uses TRBV20-1 and TRBJ1-2; tentative D call: TRBD1 (6 bases). The CDR3 sequence is 18 residues long. CDR1 is DFQATT, CDR2 SNEGSKA, per germline (reference sequence). Trimming shortened V by 0 bases and J by 5 bases, and 25 bases separated the two germline ends. The CDR3 loop reads CSARDWSPRGGTGYGYTF. The CDR3 DNA is TGCAGTGCTAGAGATTGGTCCCCTCGCGGGGGTACAGGGTATGGCTACACCTTC.

Comments on this clone: A much bigger clone sits one base away, suggesting this may be a read error. The chain is built from TRBV19 and TRBJ1-6; the D gene is possibly TRBD1 (5 bases). The CDR3 sequence is 16 residues long. Germline loops: CDR1 LNHDA, CDR2 SQIVND (reference sequence). This CDR3 reads CASSIGPLTENSPLHF. DNA of the CDR3: TGTGCCAGCAGTATCGGGCCCCTGACAGAAAATTCACCCCTCCACTTT.

This clone was recorded at least ten times. The CDR3 here is CASSSQGRQGQPQHF. CDR3 nucleotide sequence: TGTGCCAGCAGCTCCCAGGGACGTCAGGGTCAGCCCCAGCATTTT. The J gene is TRBJ1-5, the V gene TRBV7-2, with D maybe TRBD1 (5 bases). The V gene lost 4 bases and the J gene lost 6 bases, with 16 bases spanning the gap. Germline lookup yields CDR1 SGHTA and CDR2 FQGNSA. The CDR3 has 15 amino acids.

J is TRBJ2-7 and V is TRBV6-1; the match to TRBD2 covers 12 bases. V lost 7 bases, J lost 5 bases, and 6 bases stayed unmatched. The CDR3 spans 14 residues. CDR1 is MNHNS, CDR2 SASEGT, per germline. The CDR3 DNA reads as TGTGCCAGCACTCCGACTAGCGGGAGACACGAGCAGTACTTC. It yields the protein CASTPTSGRHEQYF.

V is TRBV20-1 and J is TRBJ2-7; D is possibly TRBD1 or TRBD2 (5 bases each). The CDR3 runs 15 residues. Germline values: CDR1 DFQATT, CDR2 SNEGSKA (reference sequence). The germline V and J ends were trimmed by 0 bases and 2 bases, with 14 bases remaining between them. The CDR3 nucleotides read TGCAGTGCTAGAGATCTAGAGGGGCAGGCCTACGAGCAGTACTTC. It encodes CSARDLEGQAYEQYF.

This clone was recorded at least ten times. The gene calls are TRBV10-3 and TRBJ1-4; 7 bases match TRBD1. The V gene's germline CDR1 is ENHRY and CDR2 SYGVKD. The junction had 10 bases not matched to a gene; V was cut back by 3 bases and J by 9 bases. This CDR3 has 15 amino acids. For the CDR3, the DNA is TGTGCCATCAGTGACGGAACAGGGGATTTGAAAAAACTGTTTTTT. It encodes CAISDGTGDLKKLFF.

Many counts were recorded for this clone. The genes are TRBV18 and TRBJ1-2, with D perhaps matching TRBD1 (6 bases). The germline V gene encodes CDR1 KGHSH and CDR2 LQKENI. V was clipped by 6 bases and J by 2 bases, with 10 bases between them. The CDR3 covers 13 residues. The CDR3 nucleotides read TGTGCCAGCTCCTTCGACAGGAACTATGGCTACACCTTC. This sequence encodes CASSFDRNYGYTF.

This clone was seen at least ten times. The chain links TRBV19 to TRBJ2-1, with 7 bases lining up with TRBD2. Germline V gene sequence: CDR1 LNHDA, CDR2 SQIVND (reference sequence). V lost 5 bases and J lost 6; bases outside the gene matches: 19. The CDR3 contains 18 residues. CDR3 in amino acids: CASSSTGGGRVDFNEQFF. For the CDR3, the DNA is TGTGCCAGTAGTTCGACTGGGGGGGGGAGAGTAGATTTCAATGAGCAGTTCTTC.

This clone was seen ten or more times. V is TRBV29-1 and J is TRBJ2-7; D is uncertain. The V end was cut by 6 bases, the J end by 8 bases, with 14 bases between. This CDR3 region has 11 residues. Germline V gene lookup returns CDR1 SQVTM and CDR2 ANQGSEA. CDR3 residues: CSVNLQAKQYF. Here the CDR3 DNA reads TGCAGCGTAAACCTCCAGGCAAAGCAGTACTTC.